The 5 T cell receptor beta chains below all came from one sample that was sequenced in a study of Ad26.COV2.S vaccination and SARS-CoV-2 variants. Indicated treatment: around 19 received Ad26.COV2.S at low or high dose, single or two shots; about five received placebo; per-sample allocation not given. Collection of samples fell on day 63 after the first vaccine or placebo injection. Profiling relied on immunoSEQ multiplex PCR, and the TCRdb table lists in-frame clones only, not all of them. The profile shows about 280,000 clones, about 90% of them singletons. The sequences come from peripheral blood, collected in a trial of Ad26.COV2.S vaccine versus placebo. The receptors derive from a person aged 18-60 years who received the Ad26.COV2.S COVID-19 vaccine or a placebo.

The chain recombines TRBV5-6 with TRBJ2-7; D unclear. Germline V gene lookup returns CDR1 SGHDT and CDR2 YYEEEE. Between the trimmed V and J ends, which lost 4 bases and 8 bases, there was a span of 16 bases. The CDR3 totals 13 residues. The CDR3 DNA reads TGTGCCAGCAGCCCCTTTGAGGTGAACAAGCAGTACTTC. Encoded protein: CASSPFEVNKQYF.

The CDR3 region is CASSENWWDTEAFF. CDR3 nucleotide sequence: TGTGCCAGCAGTGAGAACTGGTGGGACACTGAAGCTTTCTTT. The chain carries TRBV6-4 and TRBJ1-1; D ambiguous. The CDR3 is made up of 14 amino acids. Trimming left V 3 bases short and J 3 bases short, with 11 bases between. Per germline, CDR1 MRHNA and CDR2 SNTAGT.

The chain couples TRBV10-3 to TRBJ2-7, with D perhaps being TRBD1 or TRBD2 (5 bases each). Germline CDR1 is ENHRY and CDR2 is SYGVKD. Trimming pared 6 bases from V and 0 bases from J, leaving 18 bases between. There are 16 residues in the CDR3. The CDR3 coding sequence is TGTGCCATCAGATCTTCGGGGCCCGGGGTCTCCTACGAGCAGTACTTC. Translated, it gives CAIRSSGPGVSYEQYF.

This sequence joins TRBV3-1 (or the pseudogene TRBV3-2) and TRBJ2-5; D is unresolved. The germline V and J ends were trimmed by 4 bases and 1 base, with 4 bases remaining between them. Germline V gives CDR1 LGHDT, CDR2 YNNKEL (reference sequence). The CDR3 extends over 12 amino acids. As DNA, the CDR3 is TGTGCCAGCAGCCTAGCCCAAGAGACCCAGTACTTC. It specifies CASSLAQETQYF.

The V call is TRBV2, the J call TRBJ1-2; no clear D. Trimming pared 1 base from V and 5 bases from J, leaving 14 bases between. CDR3 length equals 15 residues. The germline V gene has CDR1 SNHLY and CDR2 FYNNEI. CDR3 residues: CASSEEGTDLYGYTF. As DNA, the CDR3 is TGTGCCAGCAGTGAAGAGGGAACAGACCTTTATGGCTACACCTTC.